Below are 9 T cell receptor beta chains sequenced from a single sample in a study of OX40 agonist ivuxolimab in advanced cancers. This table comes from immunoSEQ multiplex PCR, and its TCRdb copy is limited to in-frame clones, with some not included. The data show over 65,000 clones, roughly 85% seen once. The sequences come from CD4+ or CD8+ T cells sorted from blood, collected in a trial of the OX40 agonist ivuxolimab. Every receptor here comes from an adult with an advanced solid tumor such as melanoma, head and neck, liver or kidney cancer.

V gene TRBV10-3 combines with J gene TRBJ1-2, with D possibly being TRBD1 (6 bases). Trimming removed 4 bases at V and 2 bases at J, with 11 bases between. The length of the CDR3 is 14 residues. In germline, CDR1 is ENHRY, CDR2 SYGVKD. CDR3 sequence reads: CAISGQAGNYGYTF. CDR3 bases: TGTGCCATCAGTGGACAGGCTGGAAACTATGGCTACACCTTC.

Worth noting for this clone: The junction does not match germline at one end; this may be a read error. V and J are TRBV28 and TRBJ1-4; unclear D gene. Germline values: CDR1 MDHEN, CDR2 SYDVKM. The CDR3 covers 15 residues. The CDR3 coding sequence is TGTGCCAGCACCCCTTGGGGTACAACTAATGAAGAACTGTTTTTT. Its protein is CASTPWGTTNEELFF. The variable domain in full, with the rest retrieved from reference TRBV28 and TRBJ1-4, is DVKVTQSSRYLVKRTGEKVFLECVQDMDHENMFWYRQDPGLGLRLIYFSYDVKMKEKGDIPEGYSVSREKKERFSLILESASTNQTSMYLCASTPWGTTNEELFFGSGTQLSVL.

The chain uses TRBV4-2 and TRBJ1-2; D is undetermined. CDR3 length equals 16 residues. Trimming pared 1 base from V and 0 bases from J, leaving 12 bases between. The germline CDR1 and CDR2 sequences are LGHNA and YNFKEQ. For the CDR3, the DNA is TGTGCCAGCAGCCAAGGGGCGGGGTTAGCTAACTATGGCTACACCTTC. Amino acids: CASSQGAGLANYGYTF.

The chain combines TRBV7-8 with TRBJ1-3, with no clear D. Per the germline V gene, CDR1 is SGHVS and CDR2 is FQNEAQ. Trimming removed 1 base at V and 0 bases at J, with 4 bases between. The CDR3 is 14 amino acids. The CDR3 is CASSLGGSGNTIYF. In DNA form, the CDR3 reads TGTGCCAGCAGCTTAGGAGGCTCTGGAAACACCATATATTTT.

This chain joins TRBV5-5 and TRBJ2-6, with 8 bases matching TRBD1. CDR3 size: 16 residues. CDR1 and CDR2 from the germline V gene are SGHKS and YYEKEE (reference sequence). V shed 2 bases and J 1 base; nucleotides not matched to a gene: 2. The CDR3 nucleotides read TGTGCCAGCAGCTTTGGGGACAGGTCTGGGGCCAACGTCCTGACTTTC. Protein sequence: CASSFGDRSGANVLTF.

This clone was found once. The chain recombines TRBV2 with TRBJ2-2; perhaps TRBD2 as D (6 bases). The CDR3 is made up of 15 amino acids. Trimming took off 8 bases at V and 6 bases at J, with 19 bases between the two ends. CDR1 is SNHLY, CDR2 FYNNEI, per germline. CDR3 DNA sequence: TGTGCCAGCCTTAAGGGACTCCGATCGGCCGGGGAGCTGTTTTTT. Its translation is CASLKGLRSAGELFF.

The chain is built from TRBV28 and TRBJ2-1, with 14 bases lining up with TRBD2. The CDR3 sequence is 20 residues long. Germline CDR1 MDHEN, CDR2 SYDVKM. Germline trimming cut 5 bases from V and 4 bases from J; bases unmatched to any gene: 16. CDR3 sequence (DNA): TGTGCCAGCAGTACCCAGACTAGCGGGGGGGAAGAGAGATGGTACAATGAGCAGTTCTTC. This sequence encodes CASSTQTSGGEERWYNEQFF.

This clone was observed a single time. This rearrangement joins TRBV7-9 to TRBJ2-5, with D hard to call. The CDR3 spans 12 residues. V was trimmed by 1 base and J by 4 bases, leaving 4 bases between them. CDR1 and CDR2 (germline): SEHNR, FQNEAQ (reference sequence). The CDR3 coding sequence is TGTGCCAGCAGCTTAGTTTTAGAGACCCAGTACTTC. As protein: CASSLVLETQYF.

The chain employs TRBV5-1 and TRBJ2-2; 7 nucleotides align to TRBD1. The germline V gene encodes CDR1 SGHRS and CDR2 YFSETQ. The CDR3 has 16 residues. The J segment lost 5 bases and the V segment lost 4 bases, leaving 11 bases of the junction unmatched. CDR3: CASSAGTDTLTGELFF. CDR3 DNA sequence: TGCGCCAGCAGCGCAGGGACAGACACTCTTACCGGGGAGCTGTTTTTT.